These T cell receptor beta chains were read from a single sample in a study of T cell changes during pregnancy in multiple sclerosis. The assay was immunoSEQ multiplex PCR, and TCRdb's table has in-frame clones only and misses some. The repertoire holds 50,000 to 70,000 clones, with approximately 92% as singletons. Sequencing was performed on peripheral blood, taken in the second trimester of pregnancy. The receptors here all came from a female donor with multiple sclerosis, enrolled in a pregnancy study. Both conserved end residues are part of each CDR3. D genes are given only for firm matches. Size is stated for part of the rows, as once, few or many counts, or as a class when the clone is expanded.

V gene	D gene	J gene	clone size	CDR3 DNA	CDR3 protein
TRBV7-9	NA	TRBJ2-3	NA	TGTGCCAGCAGCTTAATCGGAGATACGCAGTATTTT	CASSLIGDTQYF
TRBV11-2	NA	TRBJ2-7	NA	TGTGCCAGCAGCTTAGAGCTTATAGGGAGCGAGCAGTACTTC	CASSLELIGSEQYF
TRBV7-7	NA	TRBJ2-3	NA	TGTGCCAGCAGCCCAGGCTCCCTCCTGTATTTT	CASSPGSLLYF
TRBV12-2	NA	TRBJ1-1	NA	TGTGCAAGTCGCCAACAACCCGGGACAGGGATGGGTTTCCCCACTGAAGCTTTCTTT	CASRQQPGTGMGFPTEAFF
TRBV5-4	NA	TRBJ2-7	NA	TGTGCCAGCAGCTCTCCAGAGCTAGCGAAACCCTACGAGCAGTACTTC	CASSSPELAKPYEQYF
TRBV7-2	TRBD2	TRBJ2-3	NA	TGTGCCAGCAGCTTAGCCATGCTAGCGGGAGTGTCTACAGATACGCAGTATTTT	CASSLAMLAGVSTDTQYF
TRBV7-6	TRBD2	TRBJ2-7	NA	TGTGCCAGCAGCCGAGTCCCAACTTTCTGTAGCGGGACACAGAGCTCCTACGAGCAGTACTTC	CASSRVPTFCSGTQSSYEQYF
TRBV18	NA	TRBJ1-4	few	TGTGCCAGCTCACCACCGGGAAGGGGCTCGGGTGAAAAACTGTTTTTT	CASSPPGRGSGEKLFF
TRBV5-1	NA	TRBJ1-1	NA	TGCGCCAGCAGCCCGGTCACATCGGGCACTGAAGCTTTCTTT	CASSPVTSGTEAFF
TRBV28	NA	TRBJ2-2	NA	TGTGCCAGCTTTTCAGGGGCTACTAACACCGGGGAGCTGTTTTTT	CASFSGATNTGELFF
TRBV28	TRBD1	TRBJ1-5	NA	TGTGCCAGCAGTTTATCACAGGGGGTGAGTGGGAGCAATCAGCCCCAGCATTTT	CASSLSQGVSGSNQPQHF
TRBV27	TRBD1	TRBJ1-2	NA	TGTGCCAGCAGTCCCCTCCGGGACAGCTATGGCTACACCTTC	CASSPLRDSYGYTF
TRBV9	NA	TRBJ2-1	NA	TGTGCCAGCAGCCAGAGGGACTTCCTCTACAATGAGCAGTTCTTC	CASSQRDFLYNEQFF
TRBV19	TRBD2	TRBJ2-7	NA	TGTGCCGCGGGGCTAGCGGGAGGGTACGAGCAGTACTTC	CAAGLAGGYEQYF
TRBV10-1	NA	TRBJ2-2	NA	TGCGCCACGGGAACTAGCAGGACCGGGGAGCTGTTTTTT	CATGTSRTGELFF
TRBV9	TRBD1	TRBJ1-1	NA	TGTGCCAGCAGCCTACAGGGGTTCGTAGACACTGAAGCTTTCTTT	CASSLQGFVDTEAFF
TRBV5-6	TRBD2	TRBJ2-1	NA	TGTGCCAGCAGCTTGGTGGGCGGGAGGGCCCCTAATGAGCAGTTCTTC	CASSLVGGRAPNEQFF
TRBV5-1	TRBD1	TRBJ2-7	NA	TGCGCCAGCAGCACCGCCGGGACAGGAGCCTACGAGCAGTACTTC	CASSTAGTGAYEQYF